This TCR beta chain was obtained from a study of T cells expressing NK-cell markers. TCRdb reanalyzed the 5' RACE reads and collapses them to one entry per CDR3 protein, without DNA. The sample includes about 160,000 distinct CDR3 sequences. The CDR3 is made up of 13 amino acids. The germline V gene encodes CDR1 SEHNR and CDR2 FQNEAQ (reference sequence). The sequenced sample consisted of blood T cells: a sorted CD56 or NKG2C T cell subset, CD4+ or CD8+ T cells, or bulk PBMC T cells (not recorded which). The receptor comes from a man aged 18 to 69 in good health. The chain employs TRBV7-9 and TRBJ2-2. CDR3 protein: CASSQHRDGELFF.